This is a list of T cell receptor beta chains from one sample in a study of shared clonotypes between healthy human individuals. Libraries were prepared by immunoSEQ multiplex PCR; TCRdb keeps only in-frame clonotypes and omits some of them. The sample has some 2 million clones; 95% are singletons. The sequencing input was naive CD4+ T cells sorted from blood. All receptors come from a man aged 18 to 30 in good health. The CDR3 runs from the conserved cysteine through the conserved F or W. The D gene is left open where the match is weak. A clone size is listed for some rows: how often the clone was seen (once, few, many), or a class if it is expanded.

J,V,D,size,CDR3,DNA
TRBJ2-7,TRBV9,-,-,CASSVGRGNGYEQYF,TGTGCCAGCAGCGTAGGCAGGGGAAACGGCTACGAGCAGTACTTC
TRBJ2-7,TRBV28,TRBD1,-,CASSFGQGFSHEQYF,TGTGCCAGCAGTTTCGGACAGGGTTTTTCCCACGAGCAGTACTTC
TRBJ2-7,TRBV10-1,-,-,CASSPAQGNSYEQYF,TGCGCCAGCTCCCCAGCGCAGGGCAACTCCTACGAGCAGTACTTC
TRBJ2-7,TRBV10-3,-,-,CAISGQGSYEQYF,TGTGCCATCTCTGGCCAGGGTTCCTACGAGCAGTACTTC
TRBJ2-5,TRBV29-1,-,-,CSVRSGVQETQYF,TGCAGCGTCCGTTCGGGAGTCCAAGAGACCCAGTACTTC
TRBJ2-7,TRBV11-2,TRBD1,-,CASSPQGIGYEQYF,TGTGCCAGCAGCCCACAGGGGATTGGGTACGAGCAGTACTTC
TRBJ2-7,TRBV7-2,-,-,CASSLTGVGIDEQYF,TGTGCCAGCAGCTTAACGGGAGTAGGGATCGACGAGCAGTACTTC
TRBJ2-7,TRBV6-1,-,once,CASSAVPKETRGKSYEQYF,TGTGCCAGCAGTGCGGTTCCCAAAGAGACGAGGGGCAAGTCCTACGAGCAGTACTTC
TRBJ2-7,TRBV5-1,-,-,CASSLEAEQYF,TGCGCCAGCAGCTTGGAGGCGGAGCAGTACTTC
TRBJ2-2,TRBV5-1,-,-,CASSSGPGSTGELFF,TGCGCCAGCAGCTCAGGACCGGGTTCCACCGGGGAGCTGTTTTTT
TRBJ2-7,TRBV28,TRBD1,few,CASSFGTGGSEQYF,TGTGCCAGCAGTTTTGGGACAGGGGGTTCCGAGCAGTACTTC
TRBJ2-7,TRBV10-1,-,-,CASSESSAFEQYF,TGCGCCAGCAGTGAGTCCTCGGCCTTCGAGCAGTACTTC
TRBJ1-1,TRBV7-2,-,-,CASSFFPGMNTEAFF,TGTGCCAGCAGCTTTTTTCCAGGGATGAACACTGAAGCTTTCTTT
TRBJ1-5,TRBV7-2,-,-,CASSLVGGKSNQPQHF,TGTGCCAGCAGCTTAGTTGGAGGGAAGAGCAATCAGCCCCAGCATTTT
TRBJ2-3,TRBV5-5,TRBD2,-,CASSLGTSGADTQYF,TGTGCCAGCAGCTTAGGAACTAGCGGGGCAGATACGCAGTATTTT
TRBJ1-6,TRBV14,TRBD1,-,CASSHSDRVDSPLHF,TGTGCCAGCAGCCACTCCGACAGGGTGGATTCACCCCTCCACTTT
TRBJ2-7,TRBV11-2,-,-,CASSLDSSYEQYF,TGTGCCAGCTCATTGGACAGTTCCTACGAGCAGTACTTC
TRBJ2-1,TRBV11-3,TRBD2,once,CASSFEGGGARNEQFF,TGTGCCAGCAGCTTCGAGGGCGGGGGGGCCCGCAATGAGCAGTTCTTC
TRBJ2-7,TRBV19,TRBD2,once,CASSKRELGTYEQYF,TGTGCCAGTAGTAAGCGGGAACTCGGCACCTACGAGCAGTACTTC
TRBJ2-5,TRBV5-1,TRBD1,once,CASSYGQDRETQYF,TGCGCCAGCAGTTACGGACAGGACCGAGAGACCCAGTACTTC
TRBJ1-2,TRBV4-1,TRBD1,-,CASNTRDRGAGYTF,TGCGCCAGCAACACAAGAGACAGGGGAGCTGGCTACACCTTC
TRBJ1-6,TRBV7-9,TRBD1,-,CASSSDRARSPLHF,TGTGCCAGCAGCTCCGACAGGGCCCGGTCACCCCTCCACTTT
TRBJ1-1,TRBV6-5,-,-,CASSYSIQGRPAFF,TGTGCCAGCAGTTACTCGATTCAGGGAAGACCAGCTTTCTTT
TRBJ1-2,TRBV10-3,TRBD1,-,CATLRTGGNYGYTF,TGTGCCACCCTACGGACAGGGGGCAACTATGGCTACACCTTC
TRBJ2-5,TRBV2,-,-,CASSEQGQGETQYF,TGTGCCAGCAGTGAACAGGGGCAGGGAGAGACCCAGTACTTC
TRBJ2-2,TRBV5-1,-,-,CASSSGPGGATTGELFF,TGCGCCAGCAGCTCGGGCCCCGGGGGCGCCACCACCGGGGAGCTGTTTTTT
TRBJ1-5,TRBV5-1,TRBD1,-,CASSLGTGDNQPQHF,TGCGCCAGCAGCCTCGGGACAGGCGACAATCAGCCCCAGCATTTT
TRBJ2-2,TRBV7-9,TRBD1,-,CASSLGTGSGELFF,TGTGCCAGCAGCCTTGGGACAGGATCCGGGGAGCTGTTTTTT
TRBJ1-4,TRBV11-2,-,-,CASSLGGQTNEKLFF,TGTGCCAGCAGCTTAGGGGGCCAAACTAATGAAAAACTGTTTTTT
TRBJ1-2,TRBV6-1,TRBD1,-,CASSGTGNYGYTF,TGTGCCAGCTCCGGGACAGGGAACTATGGCTACACCTTC
TRBJ2-7,TRBV5-1,TRBD1,-,CASSPRTGGPYEQYF,TGCGCCAGCAGCCCACGGACAGGGGGCCCCTACGAGCAGTACTTC
TRBJ2-5,TRBV7-9,TRBD1,once,CASSLTDRGETQYF,TGTGCCAGCAGCTTAACCGACAGGGGTGAGACCCAGTACTTC
TRBJ2-7,TRBV10-1,TRBD2,-,CASSMTSGPGEQYF,TGCGCCAGCAGCATGACTAGCGGCCCCGGCGAGCAGTACTTC
TRBJ2-5,TRBV30,-,-,CAWSVGGVGETQYF,TGTGCCTGGAGTGTAGGAGGAGTAGGAGAGACCCAGTACTTC
TRBJ2-1,TRBV7-2,-,-,CASSLGGGPGSEQFF,TGTGCCAGCAGCTTAGGGGGGGGCCCTGGGAGTGAGCAGTTCTTC
TRBJ1-2,TRBV4-3,TRBD1,-,CASSRGTGRDNYGYTF,TGCGCCAGCAGCCGCGGGACAGGCCGTGATAACTATGGCTACACCTTC
TRBJ1-3,TRBV11-2,-,-,CASSEQHSSGNTIYF,TGTGCCAGCAGCGAACAGCATAGCTCTGGAAACACCATATATTTT
TRBJ2-7,TRBV5-1,-,-,CASSLGAYEQYF,TGCGCCAGCAGCTTGGGGGCGTACGAGCAGTACTTC
TRBJ1-1,TRBV7-9,TRBD1,once,CASSLGTGGPEAFF,TGTGCCAGCAGCTTGGGGACAGGGGGCCCAGAAGCTTTCTTT
TRBJ1-5,TRBV18,-,-,CASSPGVDQPQHF,TGTGCCAGCTCACCAGGGGTTGATCAGCCCCAGCATTTT
TRBJ1-5,TRBV19,-,-,CASGNQPQHF,TGTGCCAGTGGCAATCAGCCCCAGCATTTT
TRBJ2-7,TRBV28,TRBD1,-,CASSRYRGYEQYF,TGTGCCAGCAGTCGATACAGGGGCTACGAGCAGTACTTC